This T cell receptor (beta chain) was retrieved from a study of beta chain features in type 1 diabetes. Study observations and caveats: Across all four CD4+ subsets, people with type 1 diabetes showed modestly shorter TCRB CDR3s.

Expressed TCRB transcripts were sequenced after all isolated RNA was converted to cDNA. The protocol was immunoSEQ multiplex PCR, while the TCRdb copy is restricted to in-frame clones and leaves out a portion. Among 500,000 to 650,000 clones listed, 9.5% to 15% were seen once. Germline V gene sequence: CDR1 LGHNA, CDR2 YNFKEQ. V lost 10 bases and J lost 3, with 12 bases in between. The CDR3 sequence is 13 residues long. This clone was seen more than once but under ten times. The antigen is undetermined. Sequences were obtained from naive CD4+ T cells from blood. This chain joins TRBV4-2 and TRBJ2-2, with no clear D. This receptor was taken from a young man with type 1 diabetes. The CDR3 loop is CAIAKGDTGELFF. The CDR3 DNA reads as TGTGCCATCGCAAAGGGCGACACCGGGGAGCTGTTTTTT.